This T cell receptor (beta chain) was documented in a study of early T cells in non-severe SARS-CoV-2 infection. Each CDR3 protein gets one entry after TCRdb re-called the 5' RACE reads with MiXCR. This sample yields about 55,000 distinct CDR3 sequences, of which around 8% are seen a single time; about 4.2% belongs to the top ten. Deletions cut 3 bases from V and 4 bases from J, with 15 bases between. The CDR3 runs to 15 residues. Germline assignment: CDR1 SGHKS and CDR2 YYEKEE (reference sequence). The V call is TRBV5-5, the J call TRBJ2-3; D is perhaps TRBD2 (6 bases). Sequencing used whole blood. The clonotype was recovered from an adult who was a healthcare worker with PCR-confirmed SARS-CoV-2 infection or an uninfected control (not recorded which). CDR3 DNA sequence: TGTGCCAGCAGCTCCCTGGGTAGCGGTGCAGATACGCAGTATTTT. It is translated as CASSSLGSGADTQYF.